The rows below give T cell receptor beta chains drawn from one sample of a study of Graves' ophthalmopathy and Graves' hyperthyroidism. TCRdb passed the multiplex PCR reads through MiXCR, listing each CDR3 protein once. The sample holds about 700,000 distinct CDR3 sequences, roughly two fifths seen once. The sample comprised peripheral blood. The receptor source for this set is an adult man with Graves' ophthalmopathy. Each CDR3 is given without its conserved first and last residue. Fields, in order: J gene, V gene, CDR3 protein.

>TRBJ2-7|TRBV20-1
SASGDDRGYEQY
>TRBJ1-6|TRBV4-1
ASSQAGNNNSPLH
>TRBJ2-7|TRBV5-6
ASSLGTGREQY
>TRBJ1-3|TRBV20-1
SARDFAAGPGNTIY
>TRBJ2-2|TRBV5-1
ASSYRPAGETTGELF
>TRBJ1-1|TRBV25-1
ASTTGGASNTEAF
>TRBJ1-2|TRBV20-1
SAIRDRGRGGYT
>TRBJ1-4|TRBV10-3
TISSDRGELF
>TRBJ2-7|TRBV7-8
ASSAVATPYEQY
>TRBJ1-1|TRBV7-2
ASSNPGTVNTEAF
>TRBJ2-5|TRBV7-9
ASSQQGETQY
>TRBJ2-7|TRBV20-1
SAALNSYEQY
>-|TRBV29-1
SGTDRGYEQF
>TRBJ2-3|TRBV5-1
ASRGRGATLSTDTQY
>TRBJ2-2|TRBV20-1
SARDQPSNTGELF
>TRBJ1-4|TRBV7-9
ASSLGQTSTNEKLF
>TRBJ1-6|TRBV19
ASSIGYRNSPLH
>TRBJ1-4|TRBV20-1
SAQWTGNEKLF
>TRBJ1-2|TRBV12-3/TRBV12-4
ASRVGSYYGYT
>TRBJ1-6|TRBV20-1
SANELESSYNSPLH
>TRBJ2-7|TRBV4-2
ASSHPSVSYEQY
>TRBJ2-7|TRBV12-3/TRBV12-4
ASSSGSVQFREQY
>TRBJ2-5|TRBV19
ASSTAKNRGETQY
>TRBJ2-7|TRBV15
ATSRELGIDEQY
>TRBJ2-7|TRBV7-9
ASSPGIRESNEQY
>TRBJ1-4|TRBV7-9
ASSYGGAEFEKLF
>TRBJ1-1|TRBV29-1
SVDRFGTEAF
>TRBJ2-2|TRBV11-1
ASRDFQGANTGELF
>TRBJ2-2|TRBV24-1
ATGDRKKVGELF
>TRBJ1-6|TRBV3-1
ASSQGSGRPLH
>TRBJ1-2|TRBV28
ASRILGSIYGYT
>TRBJ2-2|TRBV29-1
SVVFWSGELF
>TRBJ2-2|TRBV2
ASSHSGRDTGELF
>TRBJ2-2|TRBV9
ASSTPQGGGHTGELF
>TRBJ2-7|TRBV7-3
ASSLKSNHNEQY
>TRBJ2-7|TRBV6-5
ASKATLAYEQY
>TRBJ2-6|TRBV25-1
ASSEIELATSSLANVLT
>TRBJ2-5|TRBV11-3
ASSQGWGPLGETQY
>TRBJ2-7|TRBV7-2
ASSLAYSGQY
>TRBJ1-2|TRBV19
ASSIGTPDGFYGYT
>TRBJ2-7|TRBV7-2
ASSLTISQGAGDYEQY
>TRBJ2-7|TRBV7-2
ASSSTSGLAGVEQY
>TRBJ2-7|TRBV7-9
ASSRDWEQY
>TRBJ2-7|TRBV2
ASRGTSGVYEQY
>TRBJ1-6|TRBV20-1
SARGNRQGLYNSPLH
>TRBJ2-5|TRBV15
ATSKRTGAGQETQY
>TRBJ1-1|TRBV7-9
ASSEGRSTEAF